This TCR beta chain emerged from a study of T cells in localized non-small cell lung cancer. The assay was immunoSEQ multiplex PCR, and TCRdb's table has in-frame clones only and misses some. Counted here are around 100,000 clones, over 80% occurring once; the ten biggest clones make up over 12%. V was pared by 0 bases and J by 8 bases, with 17 bases between. CDR3 length: 16 amino acids. The germline CDR1 and CDR2 sequences are SGHTA and FQGNSA. About this clone itself: Its antigen is not identified.

Whole-study findings and limits: Tumor showed lower T cell clonality than uninvolved adjacent lung, where it was highest. Overall survival was longer when the density of T cells in the blood was higher. Adjacent lung had a median approximately 57 of the 100 largest tumor clones. Because researchers sequenced only one region of the tumor, heterogeneity is still possible.

The TCR was taken from a man aged 40 to 75 with stage I squamous cell lung carcinoma. V gene TRBV7-2 combines with J gene TRBJ2-1, with TRBD1 as a possible D gene (6 bases). This specimen was peripheral blood, taken before any cancer treatment. In DNA form, the CDR3 reads TGTGCCAGCAGCTTAGCGCAGGGGTCAAGGACGGATGAGCAGTTCTTC. This translates into CASSLAQGSRTDEQFF.